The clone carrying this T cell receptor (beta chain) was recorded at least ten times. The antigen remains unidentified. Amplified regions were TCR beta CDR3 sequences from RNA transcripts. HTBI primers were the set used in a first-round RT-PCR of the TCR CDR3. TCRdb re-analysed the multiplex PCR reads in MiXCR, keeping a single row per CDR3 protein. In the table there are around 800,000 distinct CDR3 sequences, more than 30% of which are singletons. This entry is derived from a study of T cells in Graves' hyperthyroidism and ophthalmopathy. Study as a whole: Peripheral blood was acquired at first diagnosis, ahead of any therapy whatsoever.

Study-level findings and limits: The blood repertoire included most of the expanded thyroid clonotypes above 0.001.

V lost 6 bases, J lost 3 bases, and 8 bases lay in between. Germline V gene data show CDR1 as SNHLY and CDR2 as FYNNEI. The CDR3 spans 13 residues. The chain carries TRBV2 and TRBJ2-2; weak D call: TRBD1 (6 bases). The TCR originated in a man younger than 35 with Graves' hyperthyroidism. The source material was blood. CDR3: CASRAGDTGELFF. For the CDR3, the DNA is TGTGCCAGCAGGGCAGGGGACACCGGGGAGCTGTTTTTT. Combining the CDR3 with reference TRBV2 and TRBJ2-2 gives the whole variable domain EPEVTQTPSHQVTQMGQEVILRCVPISNHLYFYWYRQILGQKVEFLVSFYNNEISEKSEIFDDQFSVERPDGSNFTLKIRSTKLEDSAMYFCASRAGDTGELFFGEGSRLTVL.